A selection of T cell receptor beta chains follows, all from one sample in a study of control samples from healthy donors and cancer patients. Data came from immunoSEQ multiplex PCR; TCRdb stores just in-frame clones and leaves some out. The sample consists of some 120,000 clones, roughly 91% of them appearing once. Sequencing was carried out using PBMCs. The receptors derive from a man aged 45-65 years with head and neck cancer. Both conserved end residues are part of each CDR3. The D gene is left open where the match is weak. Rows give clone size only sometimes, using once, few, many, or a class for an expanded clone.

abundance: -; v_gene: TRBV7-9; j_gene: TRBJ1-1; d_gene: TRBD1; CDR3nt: TGTGCCAGCAGCTCACAGGGGGCGCACACTGAAGCTTTCTTT; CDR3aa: CASSSQGAHTEAFF
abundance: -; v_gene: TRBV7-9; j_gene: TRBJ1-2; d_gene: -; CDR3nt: TGTGCCAGCAGCTTAGCCGGGACGGGAGGCTACACCTTC; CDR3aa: CASSLAGTGGYTF
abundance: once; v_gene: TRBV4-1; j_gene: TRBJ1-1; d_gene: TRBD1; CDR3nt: TGCGCCAGCAGCCAAGATTCAACAGGGGGGAACACTGAAGCTTTCTTT; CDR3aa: CASSQDSTGGNTEAFF
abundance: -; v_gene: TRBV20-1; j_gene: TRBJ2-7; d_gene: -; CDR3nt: TGCAGTGCTCGGGTCGACTACGAGCAGTACTTC; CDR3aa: CSARVDYEQYF
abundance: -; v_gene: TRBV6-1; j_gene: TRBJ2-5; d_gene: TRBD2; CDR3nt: TGTGCCAGCAGTGAAGCGCGGGGGAGCCAAGAGACCCAGTACTTC; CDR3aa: CASSEARGSQETQYF
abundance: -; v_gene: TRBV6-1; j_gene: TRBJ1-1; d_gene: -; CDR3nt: TGTGCCAGCAGTGAAGACAGGGTCGACCTGAACACTGAAGCTTTCTTT; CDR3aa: CASSEDRVDLNTEAFF
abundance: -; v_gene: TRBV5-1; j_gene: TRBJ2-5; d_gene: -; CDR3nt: TGCGCCAGCATCGGGGCCCAAGAGACCCAGTACTTC; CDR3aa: CASIGAQETQYF
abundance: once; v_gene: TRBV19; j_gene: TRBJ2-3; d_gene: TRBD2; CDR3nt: TGTGCCAGTAGCGGGACTAGCGGGGGGGTAGATACGCAGTATTTT; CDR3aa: CASSGTSGGVDTQYF
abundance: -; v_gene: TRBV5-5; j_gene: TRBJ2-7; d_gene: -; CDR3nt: TGTGCCAGCAGCTTTAGTGGGGAAGAGCAGTACTTC; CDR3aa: CASSFSGEEQYF
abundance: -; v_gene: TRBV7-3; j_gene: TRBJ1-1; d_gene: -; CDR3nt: TGTGCCAGCAGCTTAGGGCGGGGGAACACTGAAGCTTTCTTT; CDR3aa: CASSLGRGNTEAFF
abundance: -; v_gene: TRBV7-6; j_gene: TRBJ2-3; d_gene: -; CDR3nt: TGTGCCAGCACCGTTCAAGGGGGGGATTTAGATACGCAGTATTTT; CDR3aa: CASTVQGGDLDTQYF
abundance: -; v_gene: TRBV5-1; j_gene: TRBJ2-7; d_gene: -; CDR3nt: TGCGCCAGCAGCTTGGCTGTCGTCAACGAGCAGTACTTC; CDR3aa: CASSLAVVNEQYF